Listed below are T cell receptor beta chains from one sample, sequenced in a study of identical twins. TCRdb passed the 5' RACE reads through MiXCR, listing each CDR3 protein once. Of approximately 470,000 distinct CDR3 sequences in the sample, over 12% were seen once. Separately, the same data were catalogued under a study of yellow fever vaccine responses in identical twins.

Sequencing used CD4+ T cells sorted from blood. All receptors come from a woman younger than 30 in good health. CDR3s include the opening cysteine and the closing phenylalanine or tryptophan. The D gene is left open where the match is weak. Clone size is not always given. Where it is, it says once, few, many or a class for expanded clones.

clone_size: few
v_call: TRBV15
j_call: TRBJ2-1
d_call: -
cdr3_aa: CATSRRFHEQFF
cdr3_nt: TGTGCCACCAGCAGGCGATTTCATGAGCAGTTCTTC

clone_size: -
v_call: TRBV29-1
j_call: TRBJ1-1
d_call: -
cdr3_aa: CSVEEGIAEAFF
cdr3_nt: TGCAGCGTTGAAGAAGGCATCGCTGAAGCTTTCTTT

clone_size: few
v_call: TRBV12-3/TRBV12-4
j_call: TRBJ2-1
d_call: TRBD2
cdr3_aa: CASTFRAGGFDNEQFF
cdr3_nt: TGTGCCAGCACCTTTCGAGCGGGAGGGTTCGACAATGAGCAGTTCTTC

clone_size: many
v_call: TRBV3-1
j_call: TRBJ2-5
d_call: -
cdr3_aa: CASSQPLEVETQYF
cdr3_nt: TGTGCCAGCAGCCAGCCTCTAGAGGTGGAGACCCAGTACTTC

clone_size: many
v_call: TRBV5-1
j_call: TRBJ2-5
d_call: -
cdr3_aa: CASSLDLDTQYF
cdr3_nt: TGCGCCAGCAGCTTGGATTTGGATACCCAGTACTTC

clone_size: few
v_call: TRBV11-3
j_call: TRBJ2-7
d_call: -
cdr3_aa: CASSQMGGQGYEQYF
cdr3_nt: TGTGCCAGCAGCCAAATGGGGGGGCAGGGTTACGAGCAGTACTTC

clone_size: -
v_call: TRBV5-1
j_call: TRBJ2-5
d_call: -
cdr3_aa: CASSLKGSQETQYF
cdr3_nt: TGCGCCAGCAGCTTGAAGGGGAGCCAAGAGACCCAGTACTTC

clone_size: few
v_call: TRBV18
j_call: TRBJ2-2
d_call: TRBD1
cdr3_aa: CASSKDRAANTGELFF
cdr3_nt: TGTGCCAGCTCAAAGGACAGGGCGGCGAACACCGGGGAGCTGTTTTTT

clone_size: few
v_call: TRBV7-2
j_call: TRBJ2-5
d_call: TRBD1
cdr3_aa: CASSLGGTGRQETQYF
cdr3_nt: TGTGCCAGCAGCTTAGGGGGGACAGGGAGGCAAGAGACCCAGTACTTC

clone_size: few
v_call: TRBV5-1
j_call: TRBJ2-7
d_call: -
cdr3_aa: CASSSDRSYEQYF
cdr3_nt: TGCGCCAGCAGCTCCGACAGGAGTTACGAGCAGTACTTC

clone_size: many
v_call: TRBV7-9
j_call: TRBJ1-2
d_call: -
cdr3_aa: CASSPIPRDPNYGYTF
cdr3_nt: TGTGCCAGCAGCCCGATCCCCAGGGACCCTAACTATGGCTACACCTTC

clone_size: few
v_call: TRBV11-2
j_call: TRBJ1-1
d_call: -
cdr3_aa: CASSPQGEHTEAFF
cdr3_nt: TGTGCCAGCAGCCCCCAGGGTGAACACACTGAAGCTTTCTTT

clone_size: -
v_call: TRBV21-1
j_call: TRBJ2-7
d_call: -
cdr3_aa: CASSSGRDRCLYEQYF
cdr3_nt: TGTGCCAGCAGCTCAGGCCGAGACAGATGTTTATACGAGCAGTACTTC

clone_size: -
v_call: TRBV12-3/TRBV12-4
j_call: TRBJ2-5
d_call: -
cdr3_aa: CASSLVVSETFQETQYF
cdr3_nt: TGTGCCAGCAGTTTAGTTGTTAGCGAGACCTTCCAAGAGACCCAGTACTTC

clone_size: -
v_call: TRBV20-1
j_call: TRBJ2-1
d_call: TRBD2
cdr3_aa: CSARGGSGGYNEQFF
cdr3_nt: TGCAGTGCTAGGGGAGGTAGCGGGGGATACAATGAGCAGTTCTTC

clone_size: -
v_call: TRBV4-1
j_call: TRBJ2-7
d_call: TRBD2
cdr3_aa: CASSQSTSNPSGSHEQYF
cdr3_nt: TGCGCCAGCAGCCAATCGACGAGCAACCCTAGCGGGAGCCACGAGCAGTACTTC

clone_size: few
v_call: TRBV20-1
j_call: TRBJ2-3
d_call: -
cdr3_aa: CSARDNRRSTDTQYF
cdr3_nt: TGCAGTGCTAGAGATAACAGGCGGAGCACAGATACGCAGTATTTT

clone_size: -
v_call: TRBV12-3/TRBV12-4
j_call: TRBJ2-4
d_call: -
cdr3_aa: CASSLARGGIGNIQYF
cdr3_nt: TGTGCCAGCAGTTTAGCGCGAGGGGGAATTGGAAACATTCAGTACTTC

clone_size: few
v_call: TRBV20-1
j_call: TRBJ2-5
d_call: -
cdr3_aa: CSARGGLAKQETQYF
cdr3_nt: TGCAGTGCTAGAGGGGGGCTAGCTAAACAAGAGACCCAGTACTTC

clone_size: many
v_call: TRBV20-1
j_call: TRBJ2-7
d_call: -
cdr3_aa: CSATPSHEQYF
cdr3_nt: TGCAGTGCTACCCCCTCCCACGAGCAGTACTTC

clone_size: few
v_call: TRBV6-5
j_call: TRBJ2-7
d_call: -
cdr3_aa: CASRYEGRQYF
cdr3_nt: TGTGCCAGCAGGTATGAGGGTCGCCAGTACTTC

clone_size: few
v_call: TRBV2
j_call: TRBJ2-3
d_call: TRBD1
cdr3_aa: CASSGTGALYTDTQYF
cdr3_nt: TGTGCCAGCAGTGGGACAGGGGCCCTGTACACAGATACGCAGTATTTT

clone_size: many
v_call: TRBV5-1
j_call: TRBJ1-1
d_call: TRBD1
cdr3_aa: CASSLGQGATEAFF
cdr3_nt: TGTGCCAGCTCCCTCGGACAGGGGGCGACTGAAGCTTTCTTT

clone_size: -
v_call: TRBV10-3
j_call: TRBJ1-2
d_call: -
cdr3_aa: CAISESESQVYGYTF
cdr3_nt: TGTGCCATCAGTGAGTCGGAATCCCAGGTCTATGGCTACACCTTC

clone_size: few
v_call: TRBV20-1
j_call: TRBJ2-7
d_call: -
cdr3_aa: CSAAPGPTEQYF
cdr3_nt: TGCAGTGCTGCTCCGGGACCCACCGAGCAGTACTTC

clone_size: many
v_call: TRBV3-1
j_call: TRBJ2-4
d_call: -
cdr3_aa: CASSHRAFGIQYF
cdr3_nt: TGTGCCAGCAGCCATAGGGCGTTTGGCATTCAGTACTTC

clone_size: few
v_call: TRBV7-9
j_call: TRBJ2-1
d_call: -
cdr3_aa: CASSRSGSLGNEQFF
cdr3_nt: TGTGCCAGCAGCCGAAGCGGGTCTTTAGGGAATGAGCAGTTCTTC

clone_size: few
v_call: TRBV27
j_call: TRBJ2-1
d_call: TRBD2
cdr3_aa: CASSLRLAGGNNEQFF
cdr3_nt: TGTGCCAGCAGTCTACGACTAGCGGGAGGGAACAATGAGCAGTTCTTC

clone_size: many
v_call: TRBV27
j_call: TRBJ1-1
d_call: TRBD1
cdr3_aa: CASTRTGLDTEAFF
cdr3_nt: TGTGCCAGCACCCGGACAGGGCTGGACACTGAAGCTTTCTTT